This TCR beta chain appears in the sequencing data of a study of control samples from healthy donors and cancer patients. The repertoire was sequenced with immunoSEQ multiplex PCR; TCRdb's copy has only in-frame clones and lacks some. The sample has 90,000 to 100,000 clones; 75% to 85% are singletons. Sequenced material: blood. The TCR originated in a woman aged 25 to 45 in good health.

The CDR3 bases are TGTGCCAGCAGTTTATTGGGGAACCCCGACAATGAGCAGTTCTTC. It is translated as CASSLLGNPDNEQFF. The J gene is TRBJ2-1, the V gene TRBV27; D is ambiguous. Per the germline V gene, CDR1 is MNHEY and CDR2 is SMNVEV (reference sequence). Trimming stripped 1 base from V and 5 bases from J, with 12 bases between. The CDR3 has 15 residues.